Each of the 30 T cell receptor beta chains below was sequenced from the same sample in a study of beta chain features in type 1 diabetes. Since all of the isolated RNA was reverse transcribed, expressed TCRB transcripts were what got sequenced. Assay used: immunoSEQ multiplex PCR; TCRdb lists only in-frame clones, some missing. This sample has fewer than 400,000 clones; around 7.6% occur once, and the top ten carry less than 0.45%. The specimen was central memory CD4+ T cells from blood. Receptors were obtained from a young woman in good health.

This clone was recorded at least ten times. The chain recombines TRBV18 with TRBJ2-7; the D is unclear. The CDR3 consists of 16 residues. Trimming stripped 1 base from V and 6 bases from J, with 19 bases between. Germline loops: CDR1 KGHSH, CDR2 LQKENI. The CDR3 sequence: CASSPLRVAFKGEQYF. The CDR3 DNA reads TGTGCCAGCTCACCACTTCGGGTGGCCTTTAAGGGCGAGCAGTACTTC.

The table lists this clone with a few counts. This sequence joins TRBV4-3 and TRBJ1-5; 7 bases match TRBD1. V lost 4 bases, J lost 7 bases, and 7 bases stayed unmatched. The CDR3 runs 14 residues. Looked up from germline, CDR1 is LGHNA and CDR2 is YSLEER. The CDR3 DNA sequence: TGCGCCAGCAGCCTGACAGGGAATGGACAGCCCCAGCATTTT. Amino acids: CASSLTGNGQPQHF.

This rearrangement joins TRBV5-6 to TRBJ2-1; 7 bases are shared with TRBD1. The V and J ends lost 4 bases and 6 bases, in that order; junction bases with no gene match: 1. Germline V gene lookup returns CDR1 SGHDT and CDR2 YYEEEE. The CDR3 length is 12 residues. CDR3: CASSRTGNEQFF. The CDR3 DNA reads as TGTGCCAGCAGCCGGACAGGCAATGAGCAGTTCTTC.

This chain links TRBV11-2 with TRBJ2-2; 7 nucleotides line up with TRBD2. CDR1 is SGHAT, CDR2 FQNNGV, per germline. There are 14 residues in the CDR3. V shed 5 bases, J shed 6 bases, and the junction held 6 bases outside the gene matches. CDR3 loop: CASSTERGSGELFF. CDR3 nucleotides: TGTGCCAGCAGCACCGAGCGGGGATCCGGGGAGCTGTTTTTT.

This chain joins TRBV7-2 and TRBJ2-7, with 10 nucleotides matching TRBD2. The CDR3 spans 15 residues. Germline-derived CDR1 and CDR2 are SGHTA and FQGNSA. The ends lost 2 bases at V and 2 bases at J; junction bases unmatched: 3. The CDR3 spells CASSLRLAGPYEQYF. Written as DNA, the CDR3 is TGTGCCAGCAGCTTAAGACTAGCGGGCCCCTACGAGCAGTACTTC.

This clone came up a few times. J is TRBJ2-1 and V is TRBV6-6, with 9 bases matching TRBD2. The germline V gene encodes CDR1 MNHNY and CDR2 SVGAGI (reference sequence). V shed 6 bases, J shed 3 bases, and the junction held 9 bases outside the gene matches. The CDR3 is 16 residues long. The CDR3 bases are TGTGCCAGCAGCGTGAGCCTAGCGGGATTCTACAATGAGCAGTTCTTC. Protein: CASSVSLAGFYNEQFF.

V usage is TRBV25-1 and J usage is TRBJ2-6; D is possibly TRBD1 (6 bases). V was trimmed by 0 bases and J by 0 bases, leaving 9 bases between them. The germline V gene has CDR1 MGHDK and CDR2 SYGVNS. This CDR3 comprises 17 residues. The CDR3 bases are TGTGCCAGCAGTGAATATGGGGGCACCTCTGGGGCCAACGTCCTGACTTTC. Amino acids: CASSEYGGTSGANVLTF.

This clone was counted only a few times. V usage is TRBV7-3 and J usage is TRBJ2-1, with TRBD2 matching over 7 bases. The germline V gene encodes CDR1 SGHTA and CDR2 FQGTGA. V was clipped by 4 bases and J by 9 bases; unmatched bases: 6. CDR3 length: 13 amino acids. CDR3: CASSSPGGSEQFF. For the CDR3, the DNA is TGTGCCAGCAGCTCCCCGGGGGGTTCTGAGCAGTTCTTC. Drawing the rest from reference TRBV7-3 and TRBJ2-1, the complete variable domain is GAGVSQTPSNKVTEKGKYVELRCDPISGHTALYWYRQSLGQGPEFLIYFQGTGAADDSGLPNDRFFAVRPEGSVSTLKIQRTERGDSAVYLCASSSPGGSEQFFGPGTRLTVL.

This clone was counted between two and nine times. The gene calls are TRBV18 and TRBJ2-1, with unresolved D. The CDR3 is 14 residues long. V gave up 4 bases and J gave up 3 bases, with 10 bases separating them. From germline, CDR1 is KGHSH and CDR2 LQKENI. The CDR3 sequence: CASSLSSVYNEQFF. The CDR3 DNA follows: TGTGCCAGCTCACTTTCTAGTGTCTACAATGAGCAGTTCTTC. Full variable domain (remainder filled in from reference TRBV18 and TRBJ2-1): NAGVMQNPRHLVRRRGQEARLRCSPMKGHSHVYWYRQLPEEGLKFMVYLQKENIIDESGMPKERFSAEFPKEGPSILRIQQVVRGDSAAYFCASSLSSVYNEQFFGPGTRLTVL.

This clone was recorded a few times. The chain combines TRBV7-2 with TRBJ2-7, with 9 positions matching TRBD1. The length of the CDR3 is 15 residues. CDR1 and CDR2 (germline): SGHTA, FQGNSA. The V and J ends lost 5 bases and 0 bases, in that order; junction bases with no gene match: 5. DNA for the CDR3: TGTGCCAGCAGCGTGACAGGGGGTGTCTCCTACGAGCAGTACTTC. It yields the protein CASSVTGGVSYEQYF.

V usage is TRBV9 and J usage is TRBJ2-3; TRBD1 is a possible D gene (6 bases). V was cut by 0 bases and J by 8 bases, with 13 bases left in between. This CDR3 has 14 residues. Germline values: CDR1 SGDLS, CDR2 YYNGEE. The CDR3 DNA reads as TGTGCCAGCAGCGTAGAGGCAGGGGAGAGTACGCAGTATTTT. Residues: CASSVEAGESTQYF.

V gene TRBV28 combines with J gene TRBJ2-5; possible D gene TRBD2, 6 bases. CDR3 length: 15 amino acids. Trimming removed 5 bases at V and 1 base at J, with 14 bases between. Germline CDR1 MDHEN, CDR2 SYDVKM. The DNA of the CDR3 is TGTGCCAGCAGTACCCCCCGGGGGACCCAAGAGACCCAGTACTTC. Amino acid sequence: CASSTPRGTQETQYF.

This clone was observed a few times. V gene TRBV7-3 combines with J gene TRBJ2-5; the D gene is possibly TRBD2 (6 bases). Germline V gene data show CDR1 as SGHTA and CDR2 as FQGTGA. The ends were cut back, 5 bases at V and 3 bases at J, with 10 bases in the middle. The CDR3 is made up of 13 amino acids. This CDR3 is CASSPRREETQYF. The CDR3 DNA reads as TGTGCCAGCAGCCCCCGGAGGGAAGAGACCCAGTACTTC.

The chain recombines TRBV6-1 with TRBJ2-4; D is possibly TRBD2 (6 bases). Germline CDR1 MNHNS, CDR2 SASEGT. The CDR3 is 14 amino acids. The V end lost 7 bases, the J end lost 1 base, and 11 bases lay between the germline ends. DNA for the CDR3: TGTGCCAGCAACCGGGGGACGGCCAAAAACATTCAGTACTTC. This translates into CASNRGTAKNIQYF.

This clone was found a few times. The rearrangement uses TRBV11-2 and TRBJ2-1; 10 nucleotides agree with TRBD2. Per the germline V gene, CDR1 is SGHAT and CDR2 is FQNNGV. The trim removed 7 bases at V and 9 bases at J, leaving 12 bases unmatched. The CDR3 runs to 15 residues. CDR3 protein: CASTLATSGVAEQFF. CDR3 sequence (DNA): TGTGCCAGCACCCTTGCAACTAGCGGGGTGGCTGAGCAGTTCTTC. Drawing the rest from reference TRBV11-2 and TRBJ2-1, the complete variable domain is EAGVAQSPRYKIIEKRQSVAFWCNPISGHATLYWYQQILGQGPKLLIQFQNNGVVDDSQLPKDRFSAERLKGVDSTLKIQPAKLEDSAVYLCASTLATSGVAEQFFGPGTRLTVL.

The chain employs TRBV6-5 and TRBJ1-1; 7 bases fit TRBD1. Germline V gene lookup returns CDR1 MNHEY and CDR2 SVGAGI. The V and J ends lost 0 bases and 1 base, in that order; junction bases with no gene match: 5. The CDR3 consists of 16 residues. This CDR3 reads CASSYSIWTGNTEAFF. For the CDR3, the DNA is TGTGCCAGCAGTTACTCGATTTGGACAGGGAACACTGAAGCTTTCTTT.

The chain links TRBV7-2 to TRBJ2-1; a possible D gene is TRBD2 (5 bases). There are 13 residues in the CDR3. Per the germline V gene, CDR1 is SGHTA and CDR2 is FQGNSA. Trimming took 8 bases from V and 9 from J, leaving 17 bases between them. This CDR3 reads CASGHGPGVEQFF. CDR3 nucleotides: TGTGCCAGCGGGCATGGGCCCGGGGTTGAGCAGTTCTTC. Using reference TRBV7-2 and TRBJ2-1 for the parts outside the CDR3, the full variable domain is GAGVSQSPSNKVTEKGKDVELRCDPISGHTALYWYRQSLGQGLEFLIYFQGNSAPDKSGLPSDRFSAERTGGSVSTLTIQRTQQEDSAVYLCASGHGPGVEQFFGPGTRLTVL.

There are many counts of this clone. J is TRBJ2-5 and V is TRBV5-1; a weak D match, TRBD1 (5 bases). V was trimmed by 4 bases and J by 0 bases, leaving 13 bases between them. This CDR3 has 15 residues. Looked up from germline, CDR1 is SGHRS and CDR2 is YFSETQ. CDR3 in amino acids: CASSDQLGHQETQYF. For the CDR3, the DNA is TGCGCCAGCAGCGACCAATTGGGGCACCAAGAGACCCAGTACTTC.

This clone was detected ten times or more. The V and J genes are TRBV2 and TRBJ2-7; 7 bases are shared with TRBD1. This CDR3 is built from 13 residues. After removal of 6 bases from V and 2 bases from J, the junction contained 4 bases not matched to a gene. Germline V gene sequence: CDR1 SNHLY, CDR2 FYNNEI. CDR3 in amino acids: CASRSDRAYEQYF. The CDR3 nucleotides are TGTGCCAGCAGGTCTGACAGGGCCTACGAGCAGTACTTC.

In this sample, this clone turned up a few times. One end of the junction is discordant with germline, which a read error may explain. The V call is TRBV7-7, the J call TRBJ2-3; TRBD1 matches 7 bases. This CDR3 region has 17 residues. Germline values: CDR1 SSHAT, CDR2 FNYEAQ (reference sequence). The CDR3, as DNA: TGTGCTAGCAGCTGGTCCGGGACAGAGACTAGCACAGATACGCAGTATTTT. Amino acid sequence: CASSWSGTETSTDTQYF.

CDR3 sequence: CASSQDPQAGSTDTQYF. CDR3 DNA: TGCGCCAGCAGCCAAGACCCCCAGGCAGGGAGCACAGATACGCAGTATTTT. The chain combines TRBV4-3 with TRBJ2-3; tentatively, D is TRBD1 (5 bases). The CDR3 loop spans 17 amino acids. Looked up from germline, CDR1 is LGHNA and CDR2 is YSLEER. V lost 0 bases and J lost 0, with 13 bases in between.

V is TRBV10-1 and J is TRBJ2-1, with 13 bases lining up with TRBD2. The CDR3 covers 15 residues. V dropped 5 bases and J dropped 5; count of bases not matched to a gene: 3. Looked up from germline, CDR1 is WNHNN and CDR2 is SYGVQD (reference sequence). The CDR3 reads CASSPGTSGNNEQFF. In DNA form, the CDR3 reads TGCGCCAGCAGTCCTGGGACTAGCGGGAACAATGAGCAGTTCTTC.

The chain recombines TRBV28 with TRBJ1-2, with unresolved D. In germline, CDR1 is MDHEN, CDR2 SYDVKM. V lost 10 bases, J lost 4 bases, and 16 bases lay in between. The length of the CDR3 is 13 residues. The CDR3 here is CATLPSAPYGYTF. As DNA, the CDR3 is TGTGCCACCTTACCCTCGGCACCCTATGGCTACACCTTC.

This clone was seen only a few times. This chain connects TRBV27 to TRBJ2-1; 7 bases match TRBD1. The V gene end was trimmed by 6 bases and the J gene end by 5 bases; junction bases not matched to a gene: 4. This CDR3 spans 13 amino acids. Germline CDR1 and CDR2: MNHEY and SMNVEV (reference sequence). CDR3 residues: CASSMDRNNEQFF. The CDR3 bases are TGTGCCAGCAGCATGGACAGGAACAATGAGCAGTTCTTC.

The sample holds a few counts of this clone. The chain links TRBV19 to TRBJ2-1, with 8 nucleotides matching TRBD2. V lost 0 bases and J lost 6; bases outside the gene matches: 13. CDR3 length: 18 residues. Germline CDR1 is LNHDA and CDR2 is SQIVND (reference sequence). CDR3 amino acids: CASSIDSPGTRGFNEQFF. DNA for the CDR3: TGTGCCAGTAGTATAGACTCCCCCGGGACTAGAGGGTTCAATGAGCAGTTCTTC.

The chain joins TRBV27 to TRBJ2-7, with 11 bases that match TRBD1. Germline CDR1 and CDR2: MNHEY and SMNVEV (reference sequence). CDR3 size: 16 residues. Trimming took 5 bases from V and 2 from J; bases not matched to a gene: 8. CDR3 sequence reads: CASSPLRGQGAYEQYF. CDR3 sequence (DNA): TGTGCCAGCAGTCCCCTGCGGGGACAGGGGGCCTACGAGCAGTACTTC.

The CDR3 spells CASSTRRGGPDTQYF. In DNA, the CDR3 is TGTGCCAGCAGCACCCGTCGAGGGGGGCCGGATACGCAGTATTTT. The V and J genes are TRBV9 and TRBJ2-3; either TRBD1 or TRBD2 may supply D (6 bases each). V lost 4 bases to trimming and J lost 6 bases, with 18 bases between them. CDR1 is SGDLS and CDR2 is YYNGEE in the germline V gene. This CDR3 spans 15 amino acids.

This clone came up a few times. This same CDR3 is encoded by further DNA sequences in the sample. V gene TRBV28 combines with J gene TRBJ2-5, with 7 bases aligning to TRBD1. Per germline, CDR1 MDHEN and CDR2 SYDVKM. The V and J ends lost 5 bases and 4 bases, in that order; junction bases with no gene match: 4. This CDR3 spans 13 amino acids. Here the CDR3 DNA reads TGTGCCAGCAGTCGGACAGGAGGAGAGACCCAGTACTTC. Residues: CASSRTGGETQYF.

This rearrangement joins TRBV7-2 to TRBJ2-2, with no clear D. Germline V lookup: CDR1 SGHTA, CDR2 FQGNSA. Deletions cut 3 bases from V and 0 bases from J, with 8 bases between. The CDR3 consists of 15 residues. The CDR3 here is CASSLTSTNTGELFF. The CDR3 DNA reads as TGTGCCAGCAGCTTGACTTCCACGAACACCGGGGAGCTGTTTTTT.

This clone was seen more than once but under ten times. The chain carries TRBV7-2 and TRBJ2-1; 8 bases are shared with TRBD2. Germline V lookup: CDR1 SGHTA, CDR2 FQGNSA. This CDR3 region has 15 residues. Losses at the gene ends were 1 base for V and 7 bases for J; bases not matched to a gene: 6. In nucleotides, the CDR3 is TGTGCCAGCAGCTTAGGACTAGCGACGAGGAATGAGCAGTTCTTC. Its translation: CASSLGLATRNEQFF.